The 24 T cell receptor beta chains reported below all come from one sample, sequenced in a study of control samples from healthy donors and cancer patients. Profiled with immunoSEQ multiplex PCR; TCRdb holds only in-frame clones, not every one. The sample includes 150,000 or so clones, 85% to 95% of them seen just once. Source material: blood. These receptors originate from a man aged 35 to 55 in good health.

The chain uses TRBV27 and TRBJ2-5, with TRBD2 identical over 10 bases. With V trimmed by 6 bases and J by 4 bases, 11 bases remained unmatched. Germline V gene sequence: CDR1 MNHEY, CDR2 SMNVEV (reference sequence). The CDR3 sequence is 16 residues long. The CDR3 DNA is TGTGCCAGCAGACGCCGGAGCGGGAGGGAAGGAGAGACCCAGTACTTC. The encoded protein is CASRRRSGREGETQYF.

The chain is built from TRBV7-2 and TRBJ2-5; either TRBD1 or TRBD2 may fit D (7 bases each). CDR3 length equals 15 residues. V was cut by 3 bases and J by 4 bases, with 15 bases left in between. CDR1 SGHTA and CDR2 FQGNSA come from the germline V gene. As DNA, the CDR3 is TGTGCCAGCAGCTTTCAAGGGGGCGGGGGAGAGACCCAGTACTTC. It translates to CASSFQGGGGETQYF.

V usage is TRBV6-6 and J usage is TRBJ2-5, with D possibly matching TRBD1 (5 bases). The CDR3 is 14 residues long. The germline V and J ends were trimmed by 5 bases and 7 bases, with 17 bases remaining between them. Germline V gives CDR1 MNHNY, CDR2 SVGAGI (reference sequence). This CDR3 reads CASSERQRKGTQYF. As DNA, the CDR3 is TGTGCCAGCAGTGAGAGACAGAGAAAAGGGACCCAGTACTTC.

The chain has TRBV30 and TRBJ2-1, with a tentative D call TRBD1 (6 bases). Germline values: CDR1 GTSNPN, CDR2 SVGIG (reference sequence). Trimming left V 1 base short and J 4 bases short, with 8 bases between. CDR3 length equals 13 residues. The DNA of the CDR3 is TGTGCCTGGAGTGAGAGGGGGTACAATGAGCAGTTCTTC. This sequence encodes CAWSERGYNEQFF.

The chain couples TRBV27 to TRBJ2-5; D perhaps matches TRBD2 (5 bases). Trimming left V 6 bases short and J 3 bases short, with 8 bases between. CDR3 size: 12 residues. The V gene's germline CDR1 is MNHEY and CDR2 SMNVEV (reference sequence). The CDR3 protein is CASRSGKETQYF. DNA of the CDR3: TGTGCCAGCAGATCGGGGAAAGAGACCCAGTACTTC.

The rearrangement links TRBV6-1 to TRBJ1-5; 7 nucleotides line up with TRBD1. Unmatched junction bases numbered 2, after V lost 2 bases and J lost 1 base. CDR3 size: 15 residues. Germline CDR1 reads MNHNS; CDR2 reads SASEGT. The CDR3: CASSERGQSNQPQHF. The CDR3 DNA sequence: TGTGCCAGCAGTGAAAGGGGACAGAGCAATCAGCCCCAGCATTTT.

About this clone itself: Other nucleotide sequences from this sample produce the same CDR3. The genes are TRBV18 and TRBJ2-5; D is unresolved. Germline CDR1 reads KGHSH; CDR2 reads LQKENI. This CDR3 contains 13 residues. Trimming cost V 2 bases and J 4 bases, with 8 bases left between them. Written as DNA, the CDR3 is TGTGCCAGCTCACCAGGGCCAGGAGAGACCCAGTACTTC. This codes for CASSPGPGETQYF.

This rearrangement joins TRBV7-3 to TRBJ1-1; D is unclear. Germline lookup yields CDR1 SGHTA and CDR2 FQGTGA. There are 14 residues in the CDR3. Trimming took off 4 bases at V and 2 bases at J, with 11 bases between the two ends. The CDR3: CASSSPGVNTEAFF. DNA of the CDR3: TGTGCCAGCAGCTCCCCCGGGGTTAACACTGAAGCTTTCTTT.

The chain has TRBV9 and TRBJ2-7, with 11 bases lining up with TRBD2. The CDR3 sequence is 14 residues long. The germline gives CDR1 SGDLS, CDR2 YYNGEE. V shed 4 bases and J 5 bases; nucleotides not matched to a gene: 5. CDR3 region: CASSTGTSGNEQYF. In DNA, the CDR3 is TGTGCCAGCAGCACCGGGACTAGCGGCAACGAGCAGTACTTC.

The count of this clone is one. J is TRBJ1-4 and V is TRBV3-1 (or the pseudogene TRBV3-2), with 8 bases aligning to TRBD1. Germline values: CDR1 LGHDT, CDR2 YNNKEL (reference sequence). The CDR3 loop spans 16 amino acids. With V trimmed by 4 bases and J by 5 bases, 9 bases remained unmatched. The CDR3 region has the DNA TGTGCCAGCAGCCCGACTACGGACAGGGACAATGAAAAACTGTTTTTT. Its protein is CASSPTTDRDNEKLFF.

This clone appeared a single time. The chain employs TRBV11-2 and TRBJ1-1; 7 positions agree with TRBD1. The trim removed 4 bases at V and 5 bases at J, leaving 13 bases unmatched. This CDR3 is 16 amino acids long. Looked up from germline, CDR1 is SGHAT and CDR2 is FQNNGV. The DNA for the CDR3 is TGTGCCAGCAGCTCAACCGGGGCAGGGGGGAGGACTGAAGCTTTCTTT. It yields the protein CASSSTGAGGRTEAFF.

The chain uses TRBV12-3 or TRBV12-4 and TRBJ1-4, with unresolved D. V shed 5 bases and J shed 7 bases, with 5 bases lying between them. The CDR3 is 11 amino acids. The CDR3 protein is CASSPGEKLFF. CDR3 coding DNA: TGTGCCAGCAGTCCGGGTGAAAAACTGTTTTTT.

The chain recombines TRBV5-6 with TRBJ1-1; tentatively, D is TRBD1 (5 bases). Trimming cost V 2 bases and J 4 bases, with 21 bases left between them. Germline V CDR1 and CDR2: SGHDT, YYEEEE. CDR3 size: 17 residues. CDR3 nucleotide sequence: TGTGCCAGCAGCTTATTTTGGACCTCGGGGGTGAGCACTGAAGCTTTCTTT. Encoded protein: CASSLFWTSGVSTEAFF.

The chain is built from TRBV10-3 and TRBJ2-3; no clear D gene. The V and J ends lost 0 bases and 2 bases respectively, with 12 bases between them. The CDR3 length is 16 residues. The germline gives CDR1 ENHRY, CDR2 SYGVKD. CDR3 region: CAISESTRGLTDTQYF. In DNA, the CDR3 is TGTGCCATCAGTGAGTCGACTCGAGGCCTCACAGATACGCAGTATTTT.

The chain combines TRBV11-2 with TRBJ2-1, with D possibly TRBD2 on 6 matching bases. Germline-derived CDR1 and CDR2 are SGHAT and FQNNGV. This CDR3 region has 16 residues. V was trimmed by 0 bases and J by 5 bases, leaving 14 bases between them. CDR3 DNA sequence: TGTGCCAGCAGCTTAGAAGGCGGGAATGTAAACAATGAGCAGTTCTTC. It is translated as CASSLEGGNVNNEQFF.

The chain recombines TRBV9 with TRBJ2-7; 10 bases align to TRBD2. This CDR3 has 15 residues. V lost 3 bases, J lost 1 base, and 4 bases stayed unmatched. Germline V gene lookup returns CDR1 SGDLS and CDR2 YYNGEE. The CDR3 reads CASSANSGRSYEQYF. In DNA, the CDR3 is TGTGCCAGCAGCGCGAATAGCGGGAGGTCCTACGAGCAGTACTTC.

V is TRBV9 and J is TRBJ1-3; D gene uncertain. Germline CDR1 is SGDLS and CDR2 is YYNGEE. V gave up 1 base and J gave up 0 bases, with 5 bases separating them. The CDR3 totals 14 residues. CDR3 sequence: CASSVSLSGNTIYF. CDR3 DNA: TGTGCCAGCAGCGTATCACTCTCTGGAAACACCATATATTTT.

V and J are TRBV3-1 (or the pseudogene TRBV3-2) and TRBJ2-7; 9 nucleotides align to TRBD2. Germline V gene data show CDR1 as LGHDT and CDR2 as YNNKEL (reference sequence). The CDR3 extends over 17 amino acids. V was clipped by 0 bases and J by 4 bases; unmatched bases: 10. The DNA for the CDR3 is TGTGCCAGCAGCCAAGATCCCCCCGCTAGCGGGATATACGAGCAGTACTTC. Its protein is CASSQDPPASGIYEQYF.

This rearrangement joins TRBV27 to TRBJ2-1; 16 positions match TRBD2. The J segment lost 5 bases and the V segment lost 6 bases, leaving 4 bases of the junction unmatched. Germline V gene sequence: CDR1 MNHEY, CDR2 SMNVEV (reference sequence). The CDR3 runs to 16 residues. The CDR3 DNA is TGTGCCAGCAGGGGACTAGCGGGGGGGAACCACAATGAGCAGTTCTTC. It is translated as CASRGLAGGNHNEQFF.

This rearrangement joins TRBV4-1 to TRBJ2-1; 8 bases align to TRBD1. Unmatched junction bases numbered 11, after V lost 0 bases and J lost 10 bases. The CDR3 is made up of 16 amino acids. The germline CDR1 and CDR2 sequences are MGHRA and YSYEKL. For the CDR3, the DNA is TGCGCCAGCAGCCAAGACGGGACAGGAGCGGTGAACGAGCAGTTCTTC. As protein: CASSQDGTGAVNEQFF.

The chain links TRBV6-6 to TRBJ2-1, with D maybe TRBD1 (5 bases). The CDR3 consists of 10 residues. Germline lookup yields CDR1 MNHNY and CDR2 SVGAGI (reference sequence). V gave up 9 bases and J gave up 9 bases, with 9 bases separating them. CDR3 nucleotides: TGTGCCAGTCACCAGGGTGAGCAGTTCTTC. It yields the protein CASHQGEQFF.

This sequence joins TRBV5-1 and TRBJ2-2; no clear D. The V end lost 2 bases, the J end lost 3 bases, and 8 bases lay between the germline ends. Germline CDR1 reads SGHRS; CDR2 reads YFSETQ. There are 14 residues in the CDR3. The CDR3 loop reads CASSFLYDTGELFF. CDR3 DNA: TGCGCCAGCAGCTTTTTGTATGACACCGGGGAGCTGTTTTTT.

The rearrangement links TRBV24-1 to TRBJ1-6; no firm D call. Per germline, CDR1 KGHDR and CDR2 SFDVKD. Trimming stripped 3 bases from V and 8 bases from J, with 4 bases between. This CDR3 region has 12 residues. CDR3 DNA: TGTGCCACCAGTGATCCCGATTCACCCCTCCACTTT. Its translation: CATSDPDSPLHF.

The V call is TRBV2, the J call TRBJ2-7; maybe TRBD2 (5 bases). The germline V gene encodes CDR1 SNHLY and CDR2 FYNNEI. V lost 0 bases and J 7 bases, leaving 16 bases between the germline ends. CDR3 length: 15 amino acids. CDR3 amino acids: CASSEATGSRGEQYF. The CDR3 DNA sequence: TGTGCCAGCAGTGAAGCAACCGGGTCCCGCGGGGAGCAGTACTTC.